The 8 T cell receptor beta chains given below trace back to one sample, sequenced in a study of regulatory T cells in long-lasting Graves disease. Arm-PCR of CDR3 regions with iRepertoire HTBI primers generated TCR beta libraries. TCRdb re-derived calls from the multiplex PCR reads in MiXCR, one entry per CDR3 protein. The sample shows hundreds of thousands of distinct CDR3 sequences, roughly 22% of them seen only once. This sample's time point: persistent/refractory GD, antithyroid drugs over 5 years with positive TRAb. There was RNA extracted from PBMCs, and the TCR library was made from it. Sequencing was performed on peripheral blood mononuclear cells (PBMCs), taken when the disease was refractory, from a patient treated with antithyroid drugs. These receptors were collected from a female donor with Graves disease.

This clonotype showed up many times. The V call is TRBV2, the J call TRBJ2-5; a possible D gene is TRBD2 (6 bases). V was shortened by 7 bases and J by 4 bases, with 16 bases between the two germline ends. The CDR3 contains 14 residues. CDR1 SNHLY and CDR2 FYNNEI come from the germline V gene. The CDR3 loop reads CASTLEGLLETQYF. CDR3 sequence (DNA): TGTGCCAGCACCTTAGAGGGACTCTTAGAGACCCAGTACTTC.

This rearrangement joins TRBV3-1 to TRBJ1-6; D possibly corresponds to TRBD1 (5 bases). The CDR3 spans 13 residues. V shed 8 bases and J shed 13 bases, with 18 bases lying between them. Germline assignment: CDR1 LGHDT and CDR2 YNNKEL (reference sequence). The CDR3 here is CASRSGGNPPLHF. As DNA, the CDR3 is TGTGCCAGCCGGTCGGGGGGAAATCCGCCCCTCCACTTT.

The rearrangement links TRBV7-2 to TRBJ1-2, with a tentative D call TRBD1 (5 bases). Per the germline V gene, CDR1 is SGHTA and CDR2 is FQGNSA. This CDR3 contains 15 residues. V dropped 5 bases and J dropped 0 bases, with 13 bases sitting between them. The CDR3 DNA follows: TGTGCCAGCAGCCCCGCCAGGGTAGCTAACTATGGCTACACCTTC. Protein sequence: CASSPARVANYGYTF. Based on the CDR3 plus reference TRBV7-2 and TRBJ1-2, the full variable domain is GAGVSQSPSNKVTEKGKDVELRCDPISGHTALYWYRQSLGQGLEFLIYFQGNSAPDKSGLPSDRFSAERTGGSVSTLTIQRTQQEDSAVYLCASSPARVANYGYTFGSGTRLTVV.

Worth noting for this clonotype: One base away lies a much larger clone, so this may be a sequencing read error. This likely comes from a read error, as the CDR3 has no conserved phenylalanine or tryptophan at its end. V usage is TRBV5-1 and J usage is TRBJ1-1; D possibly corresponds to TRBD1 (5 bases). Trimming pared 0 bases from V and 6 bases from J, leaving 9 bases between. The CDR3 spans 13 residues. Germline CDR1 reads SGHRS; CDR2 reads YFSETQ. CDR3 region: CASSLAEGAEAFL. CDR3 bases: TGCGCCAGCAGCTTGGCCGAAGGGGCTGAAGCTTTCCTT.

The V and J genes are TRBV18 and TRBJ2-7, with D possibly TRBD2 on 5 matching bases. CDR3 size: 16 residues. V gave up 1 base and J gave up 2 bases, with 15 bases separating them. The germline V gene encodes CDR1 KGHSH and CDR2 LQKENI. CDR3: CASSPQGAGITYEQYF. The CDR3 coding sequence is TGTGCCAGCTCACCACAGGGAGCAGGCATCACCTACGAGCAGTACTTC.

The chain employs TRBV20-1 and TRBJ1-5; 9 bases agree with TRBD1. The CDR3 loop spans 15 amino acids. J gave up 5 bases and V 4 bases, and 9 bases lay outside the gene matches. Germline V lookup: CDR1 DFQATT, CDR2 SNEGSKA (reference sequence). The CDR3 sequence: CSAKIQGANDQPQHF. Here the CDR3 DNA reads TGCAGTGCTAAAATACAGGGGGCGAACGATCAGCCCCAGCATTTT.

This clonotype has at least ten counts. The V call is TRBV12-3 or TRBV12-4, the J call TRBJ1-2; 7 nucleotides match TRBD1. CDR3 length: 14 amino acids. With 3 bases clipped from V and 4 bases from J, the junction kept 5 bases outside the gene matches. CDR3 sequence: CASSLNNRGYGYTF. CDR3 DNA: TGTGCCAGCAGTTTGAATAACAGGGGCTATGGCTACACCTTC.

This clonotype was seen repeatedly, ten times or more. This chain joins TRBV29-1 and TRBJ2-2; TRBD2 matches 8 bases. Germline V gene lookup returns CDR1 SQVTM and CDR2 ANQGSEA. After removal of 3 bases from V and 6 bases from J, the junction contained 9 bases not matched to a gene. This CDR3 is 15 amino acids long. The CDR3 reads CSVEWAGGPPGELFF. CDR3 coding DNA: TGCAGCGTTGAGTGGGCGGGAGGCCCCCCCGGGGAGCTGTTTTTT.